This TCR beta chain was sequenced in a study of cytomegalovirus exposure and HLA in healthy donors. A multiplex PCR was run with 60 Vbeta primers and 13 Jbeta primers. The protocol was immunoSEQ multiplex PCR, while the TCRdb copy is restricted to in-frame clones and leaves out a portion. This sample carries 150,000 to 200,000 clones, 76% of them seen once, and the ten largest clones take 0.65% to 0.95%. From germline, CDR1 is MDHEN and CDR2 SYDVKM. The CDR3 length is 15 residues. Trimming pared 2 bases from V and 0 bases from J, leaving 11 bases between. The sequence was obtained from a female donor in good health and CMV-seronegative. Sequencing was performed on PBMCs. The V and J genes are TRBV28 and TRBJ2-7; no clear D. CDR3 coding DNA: TGTGCCAGCAGTTTAATGAGACTGCTCTCCTACGAGCAGTACTTC. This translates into CASSLMRLLSYEQYF.